This T cell receptor beta chain emerged from a study of CD8+CD57+ T cells in acquired aplastic anemia. The wider study: Across the sorted CD4+ and CD8+ cells, DNA amounts averaged about 3.1 ug. Whole-study findings and limits: Patients versus controls showed no significant CD8+ Simpson's diversity difference.

Individuals selected for sequencing had exhibited CD8+CD57+ cell expansion on flow cytometry. Genomic DNA served as template for TCR beta VDJ and CDR3 profiling. MiXCR, run by TCRdb on the reads, gives a single entry per CDR3 protein. The profile shows approximately 250,000 distinct CDR3 sequences, roughly 82% of them singletons. Germline V gene data show CDR1 as SGHTA and CDR2 as FQGNSA. The CDR3 contains 15 residues. With respect to this clonotype: The antigen remains undetermined. At one of its ends the junction is not consistent with the germline gene, which may arise from a read error.

The sequence came from a human donor with aplastic anemia. The sample comprised sorted CD4+, CD8+, or CD8+CD57+ T cells (not recorded which) from PBMCs. V usage is TRBV7-2 and J usage is TRBJ1-1; D unresolved. As DNA, the CDR3 is TGTGCCAGCGGGGAAGAGGGCACAGATACGCAGTATGCTGTCTTT. Translated: CASGEEGTDTQYAVF.